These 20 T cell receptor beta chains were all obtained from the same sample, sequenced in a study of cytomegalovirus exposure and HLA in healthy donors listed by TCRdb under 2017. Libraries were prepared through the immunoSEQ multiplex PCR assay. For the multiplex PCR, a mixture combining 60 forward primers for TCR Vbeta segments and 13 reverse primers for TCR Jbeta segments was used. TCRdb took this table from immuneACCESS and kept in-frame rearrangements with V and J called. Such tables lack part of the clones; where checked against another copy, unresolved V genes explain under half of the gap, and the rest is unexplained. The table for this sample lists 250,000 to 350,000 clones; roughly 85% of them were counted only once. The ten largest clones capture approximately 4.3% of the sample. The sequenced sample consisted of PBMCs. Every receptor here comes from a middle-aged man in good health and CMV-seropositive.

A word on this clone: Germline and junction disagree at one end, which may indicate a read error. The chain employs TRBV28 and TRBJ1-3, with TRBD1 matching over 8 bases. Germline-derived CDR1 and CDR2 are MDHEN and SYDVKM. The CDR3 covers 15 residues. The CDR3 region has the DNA TGTGCCAGCAGCGTGGCAGGGGGCACTGGGAACACCATATATTTT. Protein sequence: CASSVAGGTGNTIYF.

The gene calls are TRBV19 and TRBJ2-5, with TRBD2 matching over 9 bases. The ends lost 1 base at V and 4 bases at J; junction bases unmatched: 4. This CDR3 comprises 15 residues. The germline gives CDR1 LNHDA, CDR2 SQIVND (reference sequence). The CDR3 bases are TGTGCCAGTAGTATAGGCGCTAGCGGGATAGAGACCCAGTACTTC. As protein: CASSIGASGIETQYF.

This CDR3 is CAISDRQETQYF. CDR3 coding DNA: TGTGCCATCAGTGATCGGCAAGAGACCCAGTACTTC. J is TRBJ2-5 and V is TRBV10-3; D call uncertain. The length of the CDR3 is 12 residues. Trimming removed 3 bases at V and 2 bases at J, with 4 bases between. Germline CDR1 reads ENHRY; CDR2 reads SYGVKD.

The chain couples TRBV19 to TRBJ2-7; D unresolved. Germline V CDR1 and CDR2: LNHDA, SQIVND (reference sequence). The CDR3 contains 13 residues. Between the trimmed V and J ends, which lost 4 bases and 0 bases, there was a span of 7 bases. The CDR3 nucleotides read TGTGCCAGTAGTAGTGACACCTCCTACGAGCAGTACTTC. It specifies CASSSDTSYEQYF.

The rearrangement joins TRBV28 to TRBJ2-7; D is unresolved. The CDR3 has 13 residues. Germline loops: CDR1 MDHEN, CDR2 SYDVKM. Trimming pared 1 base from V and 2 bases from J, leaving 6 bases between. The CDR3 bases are TGTGCCAGCAGTTTATATGGGCCCTACGAGCAGTACTTC. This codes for CASSLYGPYEQYF. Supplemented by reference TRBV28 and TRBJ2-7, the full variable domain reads DVKVTQSSRYLVKRTGEKVFLECVQDMDHENMFWYRQDPGLGLRLIYFSYDVKMKEKGDIPEGYSVSREKKERFSLILESASTNQTSMYLCASSLYGPYEQYFGPGTRLTVT.

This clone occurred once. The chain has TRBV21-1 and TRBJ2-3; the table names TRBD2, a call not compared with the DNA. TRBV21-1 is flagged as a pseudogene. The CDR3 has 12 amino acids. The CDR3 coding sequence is TGTGCCAGCCCCCGGGGCACAGATACGCAGTATTTT. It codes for CASPRGTDTQYF.

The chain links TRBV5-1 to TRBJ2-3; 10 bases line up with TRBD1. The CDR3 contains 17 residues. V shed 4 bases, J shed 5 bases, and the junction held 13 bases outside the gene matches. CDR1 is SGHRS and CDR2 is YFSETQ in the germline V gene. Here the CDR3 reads CASSRLPGQGTGDTQYF. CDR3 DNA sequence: TGCGCCAGCAGCAGACTTCCGGGACAGGGGACGGGAGATACGCAGTATTTT.

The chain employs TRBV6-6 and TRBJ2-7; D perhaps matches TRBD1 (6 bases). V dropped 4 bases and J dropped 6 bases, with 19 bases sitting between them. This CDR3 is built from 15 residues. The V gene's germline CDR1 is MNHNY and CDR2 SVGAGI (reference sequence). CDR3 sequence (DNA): TGTGCCAGCAGTTCTCCGCAGGGGAAGGGTTTCGAGCAGTACTTC. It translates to CASSSPQGKGFEQYF.

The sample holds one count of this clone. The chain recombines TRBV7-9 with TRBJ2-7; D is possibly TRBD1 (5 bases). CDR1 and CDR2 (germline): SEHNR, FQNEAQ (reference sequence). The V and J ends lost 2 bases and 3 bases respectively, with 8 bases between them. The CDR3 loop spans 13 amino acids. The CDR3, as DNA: TGTGCCAGCAGCTTACTCGACAGCTACGAGCAGTACTTC. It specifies CASSLLDSYEQYF.

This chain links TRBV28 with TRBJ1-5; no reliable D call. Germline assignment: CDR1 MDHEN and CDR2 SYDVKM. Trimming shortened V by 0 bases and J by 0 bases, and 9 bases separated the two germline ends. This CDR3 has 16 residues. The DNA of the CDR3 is TGTGCCAGCAGTTTATGGGCAGACTTTAGCAATCAGCCCCAGCATTTT. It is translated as CASSLWADFSNQPQHF.

The CDR3 sequence: CASSLGGQIGEKLFF. Here the CDR3 DNA reads TGTGCCAGCAGCCTGGGGGGACAGATTGGCGAAAAACTGTTTTTT. The chain employs TRBV7-8 and TRBJ1-4; 7 bases fit TRBD1. Germline V gene data show CDR1 as SGHVS and CDR2 as FQNEAQ. Germline trimming cut 5 bases from V and 8 bases from J; bases unmatched to any gene: 11. This CDR3 contains 15 residues.

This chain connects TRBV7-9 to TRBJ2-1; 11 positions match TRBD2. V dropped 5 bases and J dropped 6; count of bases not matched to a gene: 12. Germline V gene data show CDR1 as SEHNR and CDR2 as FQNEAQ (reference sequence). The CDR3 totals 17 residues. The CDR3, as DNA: TGTGCCAGCAGCCCCAACATCCCCCTAGCGGGAGGCAATGAGCAGTTCTTC. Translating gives CASSPNIPLAGGNEQFF.

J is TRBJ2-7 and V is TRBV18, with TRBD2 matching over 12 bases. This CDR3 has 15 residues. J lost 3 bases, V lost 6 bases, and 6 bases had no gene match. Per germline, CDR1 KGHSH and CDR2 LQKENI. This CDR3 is CASSEGLAGDYEQYF. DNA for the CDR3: TGTGCCAGCTCGGAGGGACTAGCGGGCGACTACGAGCAGTACTTC.

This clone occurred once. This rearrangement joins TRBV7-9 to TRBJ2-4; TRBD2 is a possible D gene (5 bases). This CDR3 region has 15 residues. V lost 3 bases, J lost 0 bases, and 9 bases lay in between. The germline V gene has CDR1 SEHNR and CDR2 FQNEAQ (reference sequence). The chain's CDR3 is CASSFPREAKNIQYF. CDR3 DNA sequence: TGTGCCAGCAGCTTTCCGAGGGAAGCCAAAAACATTCAGTACTTC.

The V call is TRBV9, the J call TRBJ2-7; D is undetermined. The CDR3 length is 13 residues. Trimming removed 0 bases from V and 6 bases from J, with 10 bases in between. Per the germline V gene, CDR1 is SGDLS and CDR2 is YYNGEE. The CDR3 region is CASSVETGSEQYF. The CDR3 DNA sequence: TGTGCCAGCAGCGTAGAGACCGGGTCCGAGCAGTACTTC.

The CDR3, as DNA: TGTGCCAGCAGCCCCGGACAGGGGCAAGAGACCCAGTACTTC. Protein product: CASSPGQGQETQYF. The chain is built from TRBV7-9 and TRBJ2-5; 9 bases line up with TRBD1. Germline V gene lookup returns CDR1 SEHNR and CDR2 FQNEAQ (reference sequence). CDR3 length: 14 residues. V was clipped by 5 bases and J by 2 bases; unmatched bases: 3.

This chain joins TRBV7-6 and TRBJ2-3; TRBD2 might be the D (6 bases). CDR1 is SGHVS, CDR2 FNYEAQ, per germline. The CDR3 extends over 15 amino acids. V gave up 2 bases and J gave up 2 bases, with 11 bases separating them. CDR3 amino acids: CASSLRLGDTDTQYF. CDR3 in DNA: TGTGCCAGCAGCTTACGACTAGGAGACACAGATACGCAGTATTTT.

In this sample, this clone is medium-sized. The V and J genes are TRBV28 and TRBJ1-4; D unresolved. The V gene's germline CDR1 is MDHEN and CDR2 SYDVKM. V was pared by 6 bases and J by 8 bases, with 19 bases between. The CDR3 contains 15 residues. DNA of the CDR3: TGTGCCAGCAGGCTCTCCCGAGGCCGCTGGGAAAAACTGTTTTTT. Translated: CASRLSRGRWEKLFF.

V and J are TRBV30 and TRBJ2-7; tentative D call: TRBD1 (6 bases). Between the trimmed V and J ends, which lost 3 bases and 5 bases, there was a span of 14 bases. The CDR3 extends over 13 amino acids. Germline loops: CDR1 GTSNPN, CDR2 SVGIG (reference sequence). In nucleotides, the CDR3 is TGTGCCTGGAGGGGCAGGGGCAGGCACGAGCAGTACTTC. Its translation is CAWRGRGRHEQYF.

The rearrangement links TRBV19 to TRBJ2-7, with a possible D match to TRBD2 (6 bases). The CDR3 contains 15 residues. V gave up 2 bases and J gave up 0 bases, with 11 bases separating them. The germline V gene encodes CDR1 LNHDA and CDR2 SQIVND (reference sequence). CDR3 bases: TGTGCCAGTAGTATATTCGCGGGGCGCTCCTACGAGCAGTACTTC. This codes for CASSIFAGRSYEQYF.